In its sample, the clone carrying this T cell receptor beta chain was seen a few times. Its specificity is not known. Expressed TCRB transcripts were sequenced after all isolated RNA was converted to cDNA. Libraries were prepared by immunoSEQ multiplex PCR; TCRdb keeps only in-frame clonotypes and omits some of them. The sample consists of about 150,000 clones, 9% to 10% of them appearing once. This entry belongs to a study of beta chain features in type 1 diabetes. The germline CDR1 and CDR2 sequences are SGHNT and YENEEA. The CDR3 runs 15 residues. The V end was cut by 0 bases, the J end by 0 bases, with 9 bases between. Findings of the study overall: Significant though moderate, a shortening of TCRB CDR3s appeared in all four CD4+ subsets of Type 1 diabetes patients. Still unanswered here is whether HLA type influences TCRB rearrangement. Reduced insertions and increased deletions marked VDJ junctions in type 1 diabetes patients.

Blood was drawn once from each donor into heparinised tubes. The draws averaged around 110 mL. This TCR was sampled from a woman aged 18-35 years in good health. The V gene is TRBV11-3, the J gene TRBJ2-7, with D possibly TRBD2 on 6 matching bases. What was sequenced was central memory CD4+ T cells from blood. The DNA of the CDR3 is TGTGCCAGCAGCTTAGAGGGGGGTAGCTCCTACGAGCAGTACTTC. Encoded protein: CASSLEGGSSYEQYF. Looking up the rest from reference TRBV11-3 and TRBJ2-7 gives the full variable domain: EAGVVQSPRYKIIEKKQPVAFWCNPISGHNTLYWYLQNLGQGPELLIRYENEEAVDDSQLPKDRFSAERLKGVDSTLKIQPAELGDSAVYLCASSLEGGSSYEQYFGPGTRLTVT.